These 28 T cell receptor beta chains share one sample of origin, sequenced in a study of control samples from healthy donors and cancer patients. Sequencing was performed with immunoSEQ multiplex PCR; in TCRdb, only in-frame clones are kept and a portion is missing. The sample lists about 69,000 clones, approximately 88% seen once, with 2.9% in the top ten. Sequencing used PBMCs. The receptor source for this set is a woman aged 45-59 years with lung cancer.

The DNA of the CDR3 is TGTGCCAGCTCACCACAAACTAGCTGGGGCTACACCTTC. The encoded protein is CASSPQTSWGYTF. The chain recombines TRBV18 with TRBJ1-2, with D unresolved. The ends were cut back, 1 base at V and 8 bases at J, with 11 bases in the middle. The CDR3 sequence is 13 residues long. Germline V gene data show CDR1 as KGHSH and CDR2 as LQKENI.

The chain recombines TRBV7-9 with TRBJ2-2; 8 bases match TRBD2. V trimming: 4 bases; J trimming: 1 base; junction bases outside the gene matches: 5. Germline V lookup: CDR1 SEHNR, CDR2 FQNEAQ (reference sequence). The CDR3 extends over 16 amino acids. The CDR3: CASSSPGGLNTGELFF. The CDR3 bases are TGTGCCAGCAGCTCCCCGGGGGGGTTGAACACCGGGGAGCTGTTTTTT.

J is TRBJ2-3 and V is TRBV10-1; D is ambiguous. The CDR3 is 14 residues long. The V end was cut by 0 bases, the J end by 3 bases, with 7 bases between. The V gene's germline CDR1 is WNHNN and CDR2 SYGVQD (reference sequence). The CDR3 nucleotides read TGCGCCAGCAGTGAGTCGGTGGCGACAGATACGCAGTATTTT. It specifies CASSESVATDTQYF.

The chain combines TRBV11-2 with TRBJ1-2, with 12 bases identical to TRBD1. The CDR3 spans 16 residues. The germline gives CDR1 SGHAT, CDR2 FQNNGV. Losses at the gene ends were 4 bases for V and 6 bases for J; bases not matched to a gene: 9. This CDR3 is CASSWGQGAIEDGYTF. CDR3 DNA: TGTGCCAGCAGCTGGGGACAGGGGGCGATTGAAGATGGCTACACCTTC.

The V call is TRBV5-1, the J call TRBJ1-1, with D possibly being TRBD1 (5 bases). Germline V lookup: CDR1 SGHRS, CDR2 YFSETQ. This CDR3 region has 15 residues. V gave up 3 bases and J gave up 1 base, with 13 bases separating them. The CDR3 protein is CASSSVPRGNTEAFF. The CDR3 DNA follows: TGCGCCAGCAGCTCAGTACCTAGGGGGAACACTGAAGCTTTCTTT.

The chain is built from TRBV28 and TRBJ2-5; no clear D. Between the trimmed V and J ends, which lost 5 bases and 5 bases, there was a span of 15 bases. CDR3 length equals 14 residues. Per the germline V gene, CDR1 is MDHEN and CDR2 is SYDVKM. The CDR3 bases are TGTGCCAGCAGTCGCCCCGGGCTCGGGGAGACCCAGTACTTC. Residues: CASSRPGLGETQYF. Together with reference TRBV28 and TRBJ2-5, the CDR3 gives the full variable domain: DVKVTQSSRYLVKRTGEKVFLECVQDMDHENMFWYRQDPGLGLRLIYFSYDVKMKEKGDIPEGYSVSREKKERFSLILESASTNQTSMYLCASSRPGLGETQYFGPGTRLLVL.

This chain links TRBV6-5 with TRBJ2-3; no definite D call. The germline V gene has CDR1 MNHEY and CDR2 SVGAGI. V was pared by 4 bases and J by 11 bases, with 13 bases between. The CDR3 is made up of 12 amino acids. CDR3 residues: CASSSASPVQYF. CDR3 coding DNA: TGTGCCAGCAGTTCGGCCTCCCCGGTGCAGTATTTT.

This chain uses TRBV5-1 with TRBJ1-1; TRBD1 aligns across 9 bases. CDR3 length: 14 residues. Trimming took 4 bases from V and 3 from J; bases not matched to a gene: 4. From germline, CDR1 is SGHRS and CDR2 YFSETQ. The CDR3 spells CASSQTGGDTEAFF. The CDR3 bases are TGCGCCAGCAGCCAGACAGGGGGGGACACTGAAGCTTTCTTT.

CDR3 DNA: TGTGCCAGCAGTTTCCCCGGGGCCGGGCCTTCCGAGCAGTACTTC. The encoded protein is CASSFPGAGPSEQYF. V is TRBV27 and J is TRBJ2-7; D is perhaps TRBD1 or TRBD2 (5 bases each). This CDR3 comprises 15 residues. Germline V lookup: CDR1 MNHEY, CDR2 SMNVEV (reference sequence). Trimming cost V 3 bases and J 6 bases, with 18 bases left between them.

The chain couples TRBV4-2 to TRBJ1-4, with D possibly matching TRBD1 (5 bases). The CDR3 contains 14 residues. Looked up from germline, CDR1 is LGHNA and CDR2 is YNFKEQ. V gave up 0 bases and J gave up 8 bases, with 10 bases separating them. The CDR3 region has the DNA TGTGCCAGCAGCCAAGATCTCGGGGGGGAAAAACTGTTTTTT. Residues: CASSQDLGGEKLFF.

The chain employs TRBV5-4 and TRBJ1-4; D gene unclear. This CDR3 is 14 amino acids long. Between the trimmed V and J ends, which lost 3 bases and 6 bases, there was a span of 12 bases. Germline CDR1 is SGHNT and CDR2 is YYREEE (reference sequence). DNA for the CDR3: TGTGCCAGCAGCTCGGCTGAGGGCTATGAAAAACTGTTTTTT. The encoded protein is CASSSAEGYEKLFF.

The CDR3 bases are TGTGCCAGTAGGAAACCTATCTCTGGAAACACCATATATTTT. Its translation is CASRKPISGNTIYF. This chain connects TRBV19 to TRBJ1-3; D gene unclear. The CDR3 is 14 amino acids. From germline, CDR1 is LNHDA and CDR2 SQIVND (reference sequence). V lost 6 bases and J lost 0, with 9 bases in between. Full variable domain (rest looked up from reference TRBV19 and TRBJ1-3): DGGITQSPKYLFRKEGQNVTLSCEQNLNHDAMYWYRQDPGQGLRLIYYSQIVNDFQKGDIAEGYSVSREKKESFPLTVTSAQKNPTAFYLCASRKPISGNTIYFGEGSWLTVV.

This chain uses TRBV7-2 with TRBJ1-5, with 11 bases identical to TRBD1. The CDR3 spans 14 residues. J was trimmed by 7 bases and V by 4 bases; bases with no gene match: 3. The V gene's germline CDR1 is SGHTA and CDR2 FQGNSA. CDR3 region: CASSSGTGGQPQHF. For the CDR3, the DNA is TGTGCCAGCAGCTCCGGGACAGGGGGACAGCCCCAGCATTTT.

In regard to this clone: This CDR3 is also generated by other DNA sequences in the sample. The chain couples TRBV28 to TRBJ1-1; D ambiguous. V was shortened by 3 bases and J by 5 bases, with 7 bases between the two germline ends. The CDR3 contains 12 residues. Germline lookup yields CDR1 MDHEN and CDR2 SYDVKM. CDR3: CASSLRRTEAFF. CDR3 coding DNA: TGTGCCAGCAGTTTGAGGAGAACTGAAGCTTTCTTT.

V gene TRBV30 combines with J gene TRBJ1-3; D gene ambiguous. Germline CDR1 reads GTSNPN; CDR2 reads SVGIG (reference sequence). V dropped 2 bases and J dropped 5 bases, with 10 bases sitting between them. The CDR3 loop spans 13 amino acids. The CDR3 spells CAWSQGFRNTIYF. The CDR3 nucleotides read TGTGCCTGGAGTCAAGGGTTTAGAAACACCATATATTTT.

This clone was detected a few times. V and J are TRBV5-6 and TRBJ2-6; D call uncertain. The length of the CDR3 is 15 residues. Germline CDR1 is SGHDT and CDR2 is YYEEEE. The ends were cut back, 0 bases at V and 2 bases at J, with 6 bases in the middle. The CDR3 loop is CASSLEGTGANVLTF. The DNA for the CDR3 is TGTGCCAGCAGCTTGGAAGGGACTGGGGCCAACGTCCTGACTTTC.

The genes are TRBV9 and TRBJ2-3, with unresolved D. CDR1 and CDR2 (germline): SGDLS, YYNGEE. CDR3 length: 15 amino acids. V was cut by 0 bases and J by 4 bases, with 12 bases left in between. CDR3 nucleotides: TGTGCCAGCAGCGTAGGATTCCTCGGCGCAGATACGCAGTATTTT. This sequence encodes CASSVGFLGADTQYF.

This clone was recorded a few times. The CDR3 DNA is TGTGCCAGTAGTCCGACGACAGGGCTCGATGAGCAGTTCTTC. Amino acid sequence: CASSPTTGLDEQFF. V gene TRBV19 combines with J gene TRBJ2-1; TRBD1 agrees at 7 bases. CDR1 is LNHDA, CDR2 SQIVND, per germline (reference sequence). The ends lost 5 bases at V and 8 bases at J; junction bases unmatched: 9. The CDR3 covers 14 residues.

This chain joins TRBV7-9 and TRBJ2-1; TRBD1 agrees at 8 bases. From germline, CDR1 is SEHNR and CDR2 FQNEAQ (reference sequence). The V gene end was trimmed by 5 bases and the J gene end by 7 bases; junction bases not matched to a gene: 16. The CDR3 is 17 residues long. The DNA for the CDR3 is TGTGCCAGCAGCCTATTAATTCCCCCAGGGGGCAGGAATGAGCAGTTCTTC. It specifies CASSLLIPPGGRNEQFF.

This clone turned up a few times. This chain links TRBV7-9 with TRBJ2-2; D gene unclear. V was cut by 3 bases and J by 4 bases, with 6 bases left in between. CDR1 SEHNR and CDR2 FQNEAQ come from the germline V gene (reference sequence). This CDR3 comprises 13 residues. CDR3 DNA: TGTGCCAGCAGCTTCCGGCCCACCGGGGAGCTGTTTTTT. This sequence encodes CASSFRPTGELFF.

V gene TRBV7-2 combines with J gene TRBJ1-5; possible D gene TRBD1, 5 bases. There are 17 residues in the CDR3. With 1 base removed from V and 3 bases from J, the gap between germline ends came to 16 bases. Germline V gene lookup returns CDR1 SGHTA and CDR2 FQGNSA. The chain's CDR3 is CASSLGPGGVPNQPQHF. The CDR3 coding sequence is TGTGCCAGCAGCTTAGGACCGGGGGGGGTTCCCAATCAGCCCCAGCATTTT.

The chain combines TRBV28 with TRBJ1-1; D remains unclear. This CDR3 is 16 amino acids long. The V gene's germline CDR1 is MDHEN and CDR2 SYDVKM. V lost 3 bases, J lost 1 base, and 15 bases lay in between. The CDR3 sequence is CASSFPGRSGNTEAFF. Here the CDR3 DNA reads TGTGCCAGCAGTTTCCCCGGAAGGTCCGGGAACACTGAAGCTTTCTTT.

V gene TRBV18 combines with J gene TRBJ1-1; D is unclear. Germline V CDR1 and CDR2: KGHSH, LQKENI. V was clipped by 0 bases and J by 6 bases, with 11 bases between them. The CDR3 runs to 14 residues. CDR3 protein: CASSPPSQIPEAFF. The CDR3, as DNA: TGTGCCAGCTCACCACCCTCTCAGATCCCTGAAGCTTTCTTT. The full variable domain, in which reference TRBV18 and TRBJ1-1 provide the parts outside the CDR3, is NAGVMQNPRHLVRRRGQEARLRCSPMKGHSHVYWYRQLPEEGLKFMVYLQKENIIDESGMPKERFSAEFPKEGPSILRIQQVVRGDSAAYFCASSPPSQIPEAFFGQGTRLTVV.

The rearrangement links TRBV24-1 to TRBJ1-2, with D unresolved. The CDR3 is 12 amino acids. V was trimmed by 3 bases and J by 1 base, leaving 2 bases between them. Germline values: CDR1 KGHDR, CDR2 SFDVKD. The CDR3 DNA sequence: TGTGCCACCAGTGATCTTAACTATGGCTACACCTTC. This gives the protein CATSDLNYGYTF.

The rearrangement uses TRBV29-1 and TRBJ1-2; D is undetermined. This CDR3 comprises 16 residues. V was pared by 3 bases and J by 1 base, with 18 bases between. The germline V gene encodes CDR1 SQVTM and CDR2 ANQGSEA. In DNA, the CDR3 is TGCAGCGTTGAGGCTTTTGGGCAGGAGATTAACTATGGCTACACCTTC. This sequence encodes CSVEAFGQEINYGYTF.

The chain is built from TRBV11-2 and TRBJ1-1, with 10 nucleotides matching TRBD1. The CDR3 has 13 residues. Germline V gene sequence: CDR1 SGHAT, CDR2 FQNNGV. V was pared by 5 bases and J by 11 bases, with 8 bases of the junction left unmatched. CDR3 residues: CASSLRDRGRAFF. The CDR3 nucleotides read TGTGCCAGCAGCCTGCGGGACAGGGGAAGGGCTTTCTTT.

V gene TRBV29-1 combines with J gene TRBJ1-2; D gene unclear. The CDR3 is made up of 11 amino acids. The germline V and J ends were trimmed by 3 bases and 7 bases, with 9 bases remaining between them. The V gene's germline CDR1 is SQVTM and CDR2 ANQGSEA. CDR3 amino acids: CSVEVFSGYTF. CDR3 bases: TGCAGCGTTGAGGTTTTCTCTGGCTACACCTTC. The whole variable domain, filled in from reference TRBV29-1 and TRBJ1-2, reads SAVISQKPSRDICQRGTSLTIQCQVDSQVTMMFWYRQQPGQSLTLIATANQGSEATYESGFVIDKFPISRPNLTFSTLTVSNMSPEDSSIYLCSVEVFSGYTFGSGTRLTVV.

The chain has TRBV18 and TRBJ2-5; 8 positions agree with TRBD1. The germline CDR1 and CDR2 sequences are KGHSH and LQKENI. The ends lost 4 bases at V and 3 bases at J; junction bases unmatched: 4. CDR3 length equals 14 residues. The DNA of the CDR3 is TGTGCCAGCTCACTCACACAGGGGGAAGAGACCCAGTACTTC. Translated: CASSLTQGEETQYF.